This record concerns one T cell receptor beta chain sequence. The antigen remains undetermined. These data originate in a study of T cells in localized non-small cell lung cancer. Study outcomes and limitations: Uninvolved adjacent lung had the highest recorded T cell clonality, with tumor below it.

The CDR3 extends over 17 amino acids. V lost 1 base and J 2 bases, leaving 17 bases between the germline ends. Per the germline V gene, CDR1 is PRHDT and CDR2 is FYEKMQ (reference sequence). Clones were read by immunoSEQ multiplex PCR, and TCRdb kept only the in-frame ones, dropping some. The table lists around 70,000 clones, approximately 87% of them singletons. The receptor's source is a male donor older than 55 with stage III squamous cell lung carcinoma. The sample here was peripheral blood, taken before any cancer treatment. The V and J genes are TRBV13 and TRBJ1-2; perhaps TRBD1 as D (5 bases). CDR3 sequence: CASSLDNRLWGNYGYTF. DNA of the CDR3: TGTGCCAGCAGCTTAGACAACAGGCTATGGGGAAACTATGGCTACACCTTC.